The rows below give T cell receptor beta chains drawn from one sample of a study of radiotherapy plus CTLA-4 blockade in lung cancer. Clones were sequenced by immunoSEQ multiplex PCR, and TCRdb holds only the in-frame ones, with some missing. The sample yields about 57,000 clones, around 85% seen once. The specimen was peripheral blood, collected from a patient treated with radiotherapy plus ipilimumab. These receptors originate from a human donor with non-small cell lung cancer who had a complete response to radiotherapy plus ipilimumab. Both conserved end residues are part of each CDR3. D genes are given only for firm matches. Not every row has a clone size; where given, it reads once, few, many or a size class.

j_call v_call clone_size d_call cdr3_aa cdr3_nt
TRBJ2-1 TRBV27 NA TRBD2 CASSLRALRTSKGEQFF TGTGCCAGCAGTTTAAGGGCCCTCAGGACTAGCAAGGGTGAGCAGTTCTTC
TRBJ2-7 TRBV7-8 NA TRBD1 CASSLAPGTAYEQYF TGTGCCAGCAGCTTAGCCCCCGGGACAGCCTACGAGCAGTACTTC
TRBJ2-1 TRBV10-1 NA TRBD2 CASRQIGSWGRAGLCGNNEQFF TGCGCCAGCAGACAAATCGGTTCATGGGGGAGGGCCGGTCTCTGCGGGAACAATGAGCAGTTCTTC
TRBJ1-3 TRBV11-2 NA NA CASSRGAGRNTIYF TGTGCCAGCAGCCGAGGGGCGGGACGAAACACCATATATTTT
TRBJ1-6 TRBV7-2 NA NA CASSLARRGSSPLHF TGTGCCAGCAGCTTAGCGCGCAGGGGAAGCTCACCCCTCCACTTT
TRBJ2-5 TRBV30 once NA CAWRTRGSGETQYF TGTGCCTGGAGAACAAGGGGGTCGGGGGAGACCCAGTACTTC
TRBJ2-5 TRBV11-2 NA NA CASSLAVQETQYF TGTGCCAGCAGCTTAGCGGTTCAAGAGACCCAGTACTTC
TRBJ1-6 TRBV18 NA NA CASSPSGVPLHF TGTGCCAGCTCACCATCAGGGGTACCCCTCCACTTT
TRBJ1-1 TRBV30 NA NA CAWSVPRQTAFF TGTGCCTGGAGTGTACCTAGACAGACAGCTTTCTTT
TRBJ2-3 TRBV27 NA NA CASTIQGTDTQYF TGTGCCAGCACCATTCAGGGCACAGATACGCAGTATTTT
TRBJ2-7 TRBV6-6 NA TRBD2 CASSPGAGVGEQYF TGTGCCAGCAGTCCCGGGGCGGGAGTCGGGGAGCAGTACTTC
TRBJ1-5 TRBV2 NA NA CASRRTLLGNQPQHF TGTGCCAGCAGGAGGACACTATTAGGGAATCAGCCCCAGCATTTT